This T cell receptor beta chain stems from a study of blood T cell repertoires in COVID-19. On the study more broadly: Italy, Spain and the United States were the sources of the convalescent and acute COVID-19 samples. The analysed material was cDNA or gDNA that came from T cells, B-cell-depleted T cells, or PBMCs.

This CDR3 is built from 14 residues. CDR1 and CDR2 (germline): KGHSH, LQKENI. V was pared by 5 bases and J by 3 bases, with 6 bases of the junction left unmatched. Authors' analysis steps: The authors estimated nucleated cell counts from reference gene primer amplification. Assay: immunoSEQ multiplex PCR; the TCRdb copy retains only in-frame clones and omits some. D and trimming come from the DNA, and the V and J calls and clone size come from that table. The sample contains some 380,000 clones, 90% of which appear only once. The rearrangement links TRBV18 to TRBJ1-2; 7 nucleotides agree with TRBD1. This clonotype originated in a man aged 18 to 30 with active or convalescent COVID-19. The sequencing input was peripheral blood. The CDR3 coding sequence is TGTGCCAGCTCAGCCACAGGGGTGGACTATGGCTACACCTTC. Translating gives CASSATGVDYGYTF.